This record covers a single TCR beta chain. Its antigen is currently not known. There are no base qualities to consult, and no much larger clone falls within one base. Receptors were amplified or captured by the immunoSEQ multiplex PCR assay. A mixture of 60 forward primers for TCR Vbeta segments and 13 reverse primers for TCR Jbeta segments was used in the multiplex PCR. Amplification of the CDR3 region of rearranged TCR beta genes was performed with a multiplex PCR assay on genomic DNA. The amplified TCR beta libraries were sequenced on the Illumina HiSeq System as 87-base-pair reads. The study's own analysis went as follows. A later analysis tallied roughly 76 million unique TCR beta chains across the 660 or so repertoires, and roughly 11 million of those chains were shared by two or more donors. A nearest-neighbor algorithm error-corrected the raw reads and collapsed the reads into unique sequences, merging closely related sequences to remove PCR and sequencing errors. Alignment of CDR3 sequences to IMGT reference sequences was used to assign V, D and J gene segments. For a sequence to be retained, a match of at least six nucleotides was required to both a V gene segment and a J gene segment. A rearrangement was called productive if the CDR3 had no stop codons and remained in frame with V and J, and every other rearrangement was called non-productive. CDR3 was defined by IMGT convention, running from the second conserved V-encoded cysteine to the conserved J-encoded phenylalanine. The earlier analysis of about 500 of the donors excluded sequences that lacked an unambiguous match to a single V gene segment. In an earlier analysis of 587 of the donors, V segments were called functional above 56.7% productive rearrangements and were called segregating when the between-donor standard deviation exceeded 5%. A statistical classification framework was built for diagnosing cytomegalovirus status from the catalog of TCR beta chain sequences. A later analysis assigned V and J genes by comparing TCR nucleotide sequences with IMGT/GENE-DB human TR gene sequences. In a later analysis, CDR3 sequences and most-parsimonious VDJ recombination scenarios were assigned using the TCRdist pipeline. In a later analysis, each TCR beta chain was defined by its CDR3 amino acid sequence together with its V-gene family, and reads lacking a unique V-gene family were excluded. As a way to deal with suspected cross-contamination and a sequencing artifact, a later analysis dropped over 550 nucleotide sequences that were highly shared and had low generation probability. A later analysis calculated a clonal expansion index for each public chain from normalized within-repertoire ranks of inferred template counts. In a later analysis, generation probabilities were computed using a VDJ recombination model fitted to out-of-frame rearrangements, and the results were checked against IGoR. A later analysis scored TCR-TCR, TCR-HLA and TCR-CMV co-occurrence with hypergeometric tests, applying a repertoire-size bias correction to TCR pairs. False discovery rates were estimated in a later analysis by permuting HLA or CMV assignments 20 times. In a later analysis, co-occurring TCRs were grouped with DBSCAN, and TCRdist sequence similarity was added when clustering was performed within HLA-allele-positive subsets. Co-occurrence clustering excluded repertoires with fewer than 30,000 or more than 120,000 public chains, plus five with anomalous nucleotide sharing. TCRdb carries this immuneACCESS record with in-frame sequences only. Its versions omit some clonotypes, under half of them owing to an unresolved V gene in the studies checked, with the rest unexplained. V, J and clone size were drawn from that table, and D and trimming were deduced from the DNA. The sample table lists 100,000 to 150,000 clones, 76% of them with a count of one. Together, the top ten hold more than 1.5% of the sample.

The germline ends are 13 bases apart after V is trimmed by 7 bases and J by 2 bases. The CDR3 runs 14 amino acids, cysteine and phenylalanine included. Just the 42-base CDR3 DNA is kept, in frame starting at base 1. From the germline V gene, CDR1 is SNHLY and CDR2 is FYNNEI. This sample was included in a study of cytomegalovirus exposure and HLA in healthy donors (dated by TCRdb to about 2017). Regarding the research as a whole: According to an earlier analysis of 587 of the donors, about 179 million T cells yielded roughly 110 million unique TCR beta sequences and more than 250 Gb of sequence data. An early release that covered about 600 HLA-typed donors contained approximately 300 gigabases of sequencing data and 70 million to 100 million unique TCR sequences. Among the approximately 430 genotyped donors, more than 70% belonged to the genetic ancestry cluster associated with self-reported Caucasian donors. The study aimed to test whether cataloging public T cell receptors could reveal signatures of past pathogen exposure. The study used immunosequencing to profile the T cell repertoires of 666 subjects and linked those repertoires to cytomegalovirus serostatus. Besides the first cohort of 550 to 750 subjects, a separate validation cohort made up of over 100 different subjects was used. To predict cytomegalovirus infection status, the study combined high-throughput TCR immunosequencing, statistical association of individual TCRs with disease status, and machine learning. A later analysis re-examined previously published TCR beta repertoires from more than 600 donors and added high-resolution HLA genotyping to investigate patterns of TCR occurrence. Rather than drawing on any new phenotypic data, the later analysis identified candidate immune exposures from TCR beta sequences and the way those sequences occurred across donors. An earlier analysis of 587 of the donors used high-throughput TCR beta sequencing to judge whether each TCR beta V gene segment behaved as functional or pseudogenic. Donor age, sex, ethnicity and CMV serostatus were compiled together with the repertoire data. A later genetic analysis took genome-wide SNP genotypes for about 55% of the 666 donors and used that subset as a discovery cohort. All discovery cohort repertoires had been generated using a single sequencing platform. Class I and class II HLA loci were covered by the typing at four-digit resolution. Typing coverage varied by locus: roughly 629-640 donors for A, B, C, DRB1 and DQB1; more than 500 for DQA1; more than 600 for DPA1; roughly 450 for DPB1. Four to six DR-DQ haplotypes were handled as single units for association and clustering because linkage in the cohort was strong. On average, roughly 240,000 unique TCR beta nucleotide sequences were sequenced per donor among 300 to 500 genotyped donors of the cohort, with around 19% of those sequences being non-productive. Beyond this particular receptor, the publication reports: Because some donors lacked HLA typing at each locus, the association tests relied only on the typed subset. Three of the identified cytomegalovirus-associated TCR beta chains were confirmed in vitro to be specific for cytomegalovirus antigens. Correlated functional status among segregating V segments might be attributable to linkage disequilibrium, but an unknown experimental factor could not be ruled out. It was suggested by the authors that the approach could potentially be generalized to other disease states and immunological phenotypes. Because counts were too low, approximately 18 rarely observed V segments, including chromosome 9 orphons, were excluded from the earlier analysis of 500 to 700 of the donors. A further reported finding was that TCR beta sequences accurately predicted the HLA-A and HLA-B alleles for most subjects in the first cohort. A cluster of highly shared sequence variants was judged likely to be a technical artifact of the sequencing pipeline. Most TCR sequences were observed very rarely across donors, whereas some public TCRs were present in many individuals. Compared with equally common non-associated chains, HLA-associated TCR beta chains in a later analysis were more clonally expanded and had lower generation probabilities. Compared with the roughly 600-donor mean, donors in an Asian-associated ancestry cluster had fewer N-insertions in productive TCRs, according to a later genetic analysis. Because the 87-base-pair reads could not distinguish some IMGT-functional V segments, including TRBV6-2 and TRBV6-3, those segments were excluded. CMV serostatus was the only immune exposure information available for the cohort. The cohort was sequenced for TCR beta chains only, and without alpha or paired-chain data the features that could be detected were limited. A later analysis associated 15,000 to 20,000 TCR beta sequences with specific HLA alleles at a false discovery rate of 0.05. A later genetic analysis associated a missense DCLRE1C variant with V-gene and J-gene trimming of TCR beta chains, and an independent cohort replicated the association. A total of about 180 TCR beta chains were listed by the study as associated with cytomegalovirus. Strong co-occurrence of HLA alleles, especially DR and DQ, made assigning TCR associations to individual alleles difficult. According to a later analysis, most CMV-associated TCR beta chains appeared to be HLA-restricted, and the HLA associations seemed to be driven largely by CMV exposure. Sequencing depth was assumed to be roughly uniform across donors in the presence/absence analyses, though that assumption may not hold. A later analysis reported that several top co-occurrence clusters appeared linked to parvovirus B19, influenza, CMV and Epstein-Barr virus. A later analysis found that TCR association rates varied across HLA loci, with DRB1 alleles showing the most associated TCRs and HLA-C alleles the fewest. In an earlier analysis of approximately 590 of the donors, most TCR beta V segments appeared in productive rearrangements about 90% or about 30% of the time, broadly matching IMGT annotations. The classifier was reported to diagnose cytomegalovirus status with high specificity and sensitivity in both the original cohort and the validation cohort.

The cohort comprised 550 to 700 healthy bone marrow donors. All cohort members were sampled while nominally healthy, although unrecorded immune exposures were likely present. The donor tested CMV seronegative, placing the donor among the 300 to 450 seronegative members of the cohort. A peripheral blood sample was provided by each donor, and peripheral blood mononuclear cells were used for TCR beta sequencing. Genomic DNA extraction from the blood cell samples was performed with the Qiagen DNeasy Blood Extraction Kit. This TCR was sampled from a man aged 50-59 years in good health and CMV-seronegative. Sequences were obtained from PBMCs. The chain is made from TRBV2 and TRBJ2-3, and TRBD2 may be the D gene, going by 6 matching bases. CDR3 reads: CASTRTNPTDTQYF. The nucleotide sequence reads TGTGCCAGCACCAGGACTAACCCCACAGATACGCAGTATTTT.